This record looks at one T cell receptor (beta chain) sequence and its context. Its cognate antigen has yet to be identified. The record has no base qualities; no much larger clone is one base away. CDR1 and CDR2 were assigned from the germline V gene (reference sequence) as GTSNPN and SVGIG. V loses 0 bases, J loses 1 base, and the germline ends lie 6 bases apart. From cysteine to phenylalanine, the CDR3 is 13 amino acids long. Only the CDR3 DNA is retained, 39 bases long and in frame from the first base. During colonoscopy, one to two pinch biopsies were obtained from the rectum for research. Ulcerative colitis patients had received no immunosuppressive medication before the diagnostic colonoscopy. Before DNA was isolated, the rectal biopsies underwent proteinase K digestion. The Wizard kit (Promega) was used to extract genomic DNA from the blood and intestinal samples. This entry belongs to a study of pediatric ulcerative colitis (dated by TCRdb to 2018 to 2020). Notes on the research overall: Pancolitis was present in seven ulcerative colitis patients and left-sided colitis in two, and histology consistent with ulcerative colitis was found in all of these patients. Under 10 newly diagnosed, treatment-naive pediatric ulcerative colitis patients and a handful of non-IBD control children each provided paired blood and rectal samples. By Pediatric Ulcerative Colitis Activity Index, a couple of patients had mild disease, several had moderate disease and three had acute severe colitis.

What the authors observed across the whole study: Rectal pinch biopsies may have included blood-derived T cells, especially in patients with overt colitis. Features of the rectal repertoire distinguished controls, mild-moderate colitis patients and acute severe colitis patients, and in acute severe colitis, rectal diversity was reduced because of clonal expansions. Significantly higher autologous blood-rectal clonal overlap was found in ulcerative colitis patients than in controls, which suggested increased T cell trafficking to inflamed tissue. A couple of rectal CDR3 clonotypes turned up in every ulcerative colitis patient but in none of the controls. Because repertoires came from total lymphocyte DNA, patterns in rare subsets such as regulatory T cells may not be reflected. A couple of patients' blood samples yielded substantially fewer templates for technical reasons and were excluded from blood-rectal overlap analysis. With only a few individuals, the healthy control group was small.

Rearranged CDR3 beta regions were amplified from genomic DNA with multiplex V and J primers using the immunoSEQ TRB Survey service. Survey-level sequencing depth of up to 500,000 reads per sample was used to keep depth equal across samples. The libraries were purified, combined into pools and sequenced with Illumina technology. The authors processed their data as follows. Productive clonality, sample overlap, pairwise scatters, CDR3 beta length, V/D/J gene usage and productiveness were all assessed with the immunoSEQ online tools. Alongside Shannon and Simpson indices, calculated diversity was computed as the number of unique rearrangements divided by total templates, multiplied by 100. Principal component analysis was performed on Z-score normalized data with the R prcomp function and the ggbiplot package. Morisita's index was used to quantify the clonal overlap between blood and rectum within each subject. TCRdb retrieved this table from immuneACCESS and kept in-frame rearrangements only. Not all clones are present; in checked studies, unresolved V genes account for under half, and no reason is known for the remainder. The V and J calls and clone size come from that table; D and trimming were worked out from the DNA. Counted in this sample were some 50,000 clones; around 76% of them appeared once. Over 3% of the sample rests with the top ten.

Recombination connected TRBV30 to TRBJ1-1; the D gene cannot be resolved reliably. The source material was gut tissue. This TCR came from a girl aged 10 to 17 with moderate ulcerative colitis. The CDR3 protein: CAWSVSWNTEAFF. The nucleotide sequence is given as TGTGCCTGGAGTGTATCGTGGAACACTGAAGCTTTCTTT.